The clone carrying this TCR beta chain was seen at least ten times. Antigen specificity is unknown. The V segment lost 3 bases and the J segment 12 bases; nucleotides outside the gene matches: 11. Germline CDR1 is LNHNV and CDR2 is YYDKDF (reference sequence). The CDR3 is 16 residues long. This sample was taken from a study of T-cell reconstitution after alpha-beta-depleted transplantation in children. As it was prepared, the TCRbeta library received unique molecular identifiers. TCRdb reanalysed the PCR reads using MiXCR and keeps one entry per CDR3 protein. This table holds 200,000 or so distinct CDR3 sequences, roughly 6.3% found once. Whole-study results and caveats: Roughly two months post-transplant, alpha-beta T cells reportedly originated from several hundred graft clones that had expanded. From surviving recipient T cells and thymic progenitors came the high day-60 TCRbeta diversity observed in some patients. After one year, T-cell counts and TCRbeta diversity mostly came from new T cells.

This sample comprised PBMCs, obtained before TCRalphabeta/CD19-depleted stem cell transplant. The chain recombines TRBV15 with TRBJ2-1; 13 nucleotides align to TRBD2. The TCR was taken from a girl under three years old with combined immunodeficiency, due to receive a stem cell transplant. The CDR3: CATSSWTSGGEEGQFF. The CDR3 DNA reads as TGTGCCACCAGCAGTTGGACTAGCGGGGGAGAGGAGGGGCAGTTCTTC.